Below, 14 T cell receptor beta chains from the same sample are listed, as sequenced in a study of shared clonotypes between healthy human individuals. Repertoires were generated with immunoSEQ multiplex PCR, while TCRdb's copy carries only in-frame clones and drops some. Found here are hundreds of thousands of clones, 70% to 80% of them singletons; the top ten hold roughly an eighth. What was sequenced was PBMCs. Receptors were obtained from a woman aged 40 to 49 in good health. Some clones in this sample may be carry-over from other donors' samples.

In this sample, this clone turned up a few times. The chain uses TRBV27 and TRBJ2-7; 11 bases line up with TRBD2. The CDR3 totals 16 residues. The trim removed 6 bases at V and 0 bases at J, leaving 7 bases unmatched. CDR1 and CDR2 from the germline V gene are MNHEY and SMNVEV (reference sequence). DNA of the CDR3: TGTGCCAGCAGCCCGAGAGGGACTAGCGGCTCCTACGAGCAGTACTTC. Translation gives CASSPRGTSGSYEQYF.

The rearrangement joins TRBV4-3 to TRBJ2-1; 10 bases line up with TRBD2. The CDR3 consists of 15 residues. Germline lookup yields CDR1 LGHNA and CDR2 YSLEER. V gave up 0 bases and J gave up 10 bases; unmatched junction bases: 6. As DNA, the CDR3 is TGCGCCAGCAGCCAAGACCCTAGCGGGAGTCGGGAGCAGTTCTTC. This encodes CASSQDPSGSREQFF.

This clone was seen more than once but under ten times. The chain links TRBV29-1 to TRBJ2-3; TRBD2 matches 12 bases. CDR1 and CDR2 (germline): SQVTM, ANQGSEA. The CDR3 is made up of 15 amino acids. The V segment lost 7 bases and the J segment 5 bases; nucleotides outside the gene matches: 10. The DNA of the CDR3 is TGCAGCGGGAGGACTAGCGGGATTTTTGTAGATACGCAGTATTTT. Translation: CSGRTSGIFVDTQYF.

CDR3 DNA: TGTGCCAGCAGCTCCTTCGAACGGGGCAGCGAGCAGTACTTC. Its translation: CASSSFERGSEQYF. This chain joins TRBV7-9 and TRBJ2-7, with D possibly called TRBD1 or TRBD2 (5 bases each). Germline CDR1 is SEHNR and CDR2 is FQNEAQ (reference sequence). The V end lost 4 bases, the J end lost 6 bases, and 16 bases lay between the germline ends. The length of the CDR3 is 14 residues.

The chain combines TRBV5-1 with TRBJ2-1, with 7 bases that match TRBD2. V gave up 1 base and J gave up 5 bases; unmatched junction bases: 3. The germline CDR1 and CDR2 sequences are SGHRS and YFSETQ. This CDR3 is 14 amino acids long. DNA for the CDR3: TGCGCCAGCAGCTTGTGGACTAGACACAATGAGCAGTTCTTC. Translating it yields CASSLWTRHNEQFF.

This sequence joins TRBV4-3 and TRBJ2-3; D perhaps matches TRBD1 (6 bases). The V end was cut by 0 bases, the J end by 6 bases, with 13 bases between. Germline assignment: CDR1 LGHNA and CDR2 YSLEER. The CDR3 extends over 15 amino acids. For the CDR3, the DNA is TGCGCCAGCAGCCAAGATGTAACAGGGTGGGATACGCAGTATTTT. Its protein is CASSQDVTGWDTQYF.

The V gene is TRBV29-1, the J gene TRBJ1-2; a possible D gene is TRBD1 (5 bases). The germline V and J ends were trimmed by 4 bases and 4 bases, with 13 bases remaining between them. The CDR3 is 13 residues long. Germline lookup yields CDR1 SQVTM and CDR2 ANQGSEA. The CDR3 bases are TGCAGCGTTGGCCAGGGTCGGGGCTATGGCTACACCTTC. It codes for CSVGQGRGYGYTF.

V gene TRBV7-3 combines with J gene TRBJ2-3, with 8 bases identical to TRBD2. There are 16 residues in the CDR3. The J segment lost 3 bases and the V segment lost 5 bases, leaving 10 bases of the junction unmatched. Germline lookup yields CDR1 SGHTA and CDR2 FQGTGA. The CDR3 loop is CASSPRAGAGTDTQYF. CDR3 coding DNA: TGTGCCAGCAGCCCCCGAGCGGGAGCTGGGACAGATACGCAGTATTTT. Variable domain in full (rest from reference TRBV7-3 and TRBJ2-3): GAGVSQTPSNKVTEKGKYVELRCDPISGHTALYWYRQSLGQGPEFLIYFQGTGAADDSGLPNDRFFAVRPEGSVSTLKIQRTERGDSAVYLCASSPRAGAGTDTQYFGPGTRLTVL.

The chain joins TRBV9 to TRBJ2-7, with TRBD1 matching 8 bases. CDR3 length: 15 amino acids. Unmatched junction bases numbered 9, after V lost 4 bases and J lost 3 bases. CDR1 is SGDLS, CDR2 YYNGEE, per germline. CDR3 bases: TGTGCCAGCAGCCCCCGGACAGGGTCAATCTACGAGCAGTACTTC. Its translation: CASSPRTGSIYEQYF.

The chain carries TRBV30 and TRBJ2-7; TRBD1 aligns across 7 bases. CDR1 GTSNPN and CDR2 SVGIG come from the germline V gene (reference sequence). The CDR3 contains 13 residues. J was trimmed by 0 bases and V by 4 bases; bases with no gene match: 3. The CDR3 nucleotides read TGTGCCTGGACCCGGGACAGCTCCTACGAGCAGTACTTC. This encodes CAWTRDSSYEQYF.

The V call is TRBV11-2, the J call TRBJ2-1; 11 positions match TRBD2. V lost 2 bases, J lost 7 bases, and 7 bases stayed unmatched. The CDR3 is 16 amino acids. Germline CDR1 is SGHAT and CDR2 is FQNNGV. The CDR3 is CASSLLTSGTPNEQFF. The CDR3 nucleotides are TGTGCCAGCAGCTTATTGACTAGCGGGACCCCTAATGAGCAGTTCTTC.

The rearrangement links TRBV11-2 to TRBJ2-7; 14 bases are shared with TRBD2. J gave up 7 bases and V 4 bases, and 6 bases lay outside the gene matches. Germline lookup yields CDR1 SGHAT and CDR2 FQNNGV. The CDR3 sequence is 15 residues long. The chain's CDR3 is CASSSWTSGRSEQYF. The DNA of the CDR3 is TGTGCCAGCAGCTCGTGGACTAGCGGGAGGAGTGAGCAGTACTTC.

The chain uses TRBV5-1 and TRBJ2-7; 11 nucleotides align to TRBD2. The CDR3 spans 14 residues. The germline gives CDR1 SGHRS, CDR2 YFSETQ. V was clipped by 2 bases and J by 6 bases; unmatched bases: 4. CDR3 sequence (DNA): TGCGCCAGCAGCTTTACTAGCGGGAGTACCGAGCAGTACTTC. Its translation is CASSFTSGSTEQYF.

The chain uses TRBV30 and TRBJ2-3; possible D gene TRBD1, 5 bases. The germline CDR1 and CDR2 sequences are GTSNPN and SVGIG (reference sequence). The CDR3 consists of 14 residues. Trimming removed 5 bases at V and 2 bases at J, with 14 bases between. The CDR3 sequence is CAWDRQTLTDTQYF. The CDR3 DNA reads TGTGCCTGGGACAGACAGACGCTCACAGATACGCAGTATTTT. The full variable domain, its missing parts supplied by reference TRBV30 and TRBJ2-3, is SQTIHQWPATLVQPVGSPLSLECTVEGTSNPNLYWYRQAAGRGLQLLFYSVGIGQISSEVPQNLSASRPQDRQFILSSKKLLLSDSGFYLCAWDRQTLTDTQYFGPGTRLTVL.